A selection of T cell receptor beta chains follows, all from one sample in a study of shared clonotypes between healthy human individuals. Data came from immunoSEQ multiplex PCR; TCRdb stores just in-frame clones and leaves some out. The sample has approximately 95,000 clones; 67% are singletons. The sample was memory CD8+ T cells sorted from blood. Source of these receptors: a man under 40 in good health. CDR3s include the opening cysteine and the closing phenylalanine or tryptophan. A D gene is named only where the DNA matches it firmly. The size entry is marked missing in some rows and otherwise reads once, few, many or a size class.

j_call	d_call	v_call	clone_size	cdr3_aa	cdr3_nt
TRBJ2-1	NA	TRBV28	NA	CASSLVGGSGIWSYNEQFF	TGTGCCAGCAGTCTGGTCGGGGGCTCAGGTATTTGGTCCTACAATGAGCAGTTCTTC
TRBJ2-7	TRBD1	TRBV7-8	NA	CAIQGTGPYEQYF	TGTGCCATCCAGGGGACAGGGCCTTACGAGCAGTACTTC
TRBJ2-1	NA	TRBV11-2	NA	CASSLVETEQFF	TGTGCCAGCAGCTTAGTGGAGACTGAGCAGTTCTTC
TRBJ1-5	NA	TRBV27	NA	CASQRLGSYQPQHF	TGTGCCAGCCAAAGACTTGGATCCTATCAGCCCCAGCATTTT
TRBJ2-1	TRBD1	TRBV2	NA	CATWWDRKAGSYNEQFF	TGTGCCACCTGGTGGGACAGGAAGGCTGGCTCCTACAATGAGCAGTTCTTC
TRBJ2-2	NA	TRBV5-1	few	CASSLRTGATGELFF	TGCGCCAGCAGCTTGCGTACGGGAGCCACCGGGGAGCTGTTTTTT
TRBJ2-7	NA	TRBV27	NA	CASSLSLVLSSYEQYF	TGTGCCAGCAGTTTATCTCTAGTGCTGAGCTCCTACGAGCAGTACTTC
TRBJ1-4	NA	TRBV4-1	NA	CASSQDLALTTGRPEKLFF	TGCGCCAGCAGCCAAGATCTAGCCCTAACGACAGGACGACCTGAAAAACTGTTTTTT
TRBJ2-5	NA	TRBV5-1	once	CASSLAGRETQYF	TGCGCCAGCAGCTTGGCCGGGCGAGAGACCCAGTACTTC
TRBJ2-2	NA	TRBV5-6	many	CASSWSSGELFF	TGTGCCAGCAGCTGGTCGAGTGGGGAGCTGTTTTTT
TRBJ2-5	TRBD2	TRBV15	NA	CATSLKREGHETQYF	TGTGCCACCAGCTTAAAGCGGGAGGGCCATGAGACCCAGTACTTC
TRBJ1-3	TRBD1	TRBV7-2	NA	CATSRGQINTIYF	TGTGCCACCTCCAGGGGGCAGATCAACACCATATATTTT
TRBJ2-1	NA	TRBV11-2	few	CATSDPAKDEQFF	TGTGCCACCAGTGATCCAGCTAAGGATGAGCAGTTCTTC
TRBJ2-7	NA	TRBV19	NA	CASSIGLGYEQYF	TGTGCCAGTAGTATTGGGCTAGGCTACGAGCAGTACTTC
TRBJ2-6	TRBD2	TRBV6-4	NA	CASSGTSGSGANVLTF	TGTGCCAGCAGTGGGACTAGCGGCTCTGGGGCCAACGTCCTGACTTTC
TRBJ1-4	NA	TRBV15	many	CATSRDSEGSKLFF	TGTGCCACCAGCAGAGATTCGGAGGGGTCAAAACTGTTTTTT
TRBJ2-7	TRBD1	TRBV14	few	CASSSDRGYEQYF	TGTGCCAGCAGCTCGGACAGGGGTTACGAGCAGTACTTC
TRBJ2-1	TRBD2	TRBV6-5	NA	CASSYSTSGSGEQFF	TGTGCCAGCAGTTACTCGACTAGCGGGAGTGGTGAGCAGTTCTTC
TRBJ2-1	TRBD2	TRBV10-2	many	CASSPTSGTSYNEQFF	TGCGCCAGCAGTCCGACTAGCGGGACCTCTTACAATGAGCAGTTCTTC
TRBJ2-1	TRBD2	TRBV25-1	few	CASSELGKRESSNEQFF	TGTGCCAGCAGTGAATTGGGGAAGCGGGAGAGTAGTAATGAGCAGTTCTTC
TRBJ2-5	TRBD2	TRBV7-9	few	CASSTPGLAVQETQYF	TGTGCCAGCAGCACACCAGGACTAGCGGTTCAAGAGACCCAGTACTTC
TRBJ2-7	NA	TRBV7-9	NA	CASSPVAELSYF	TGTGCCAGCAGCCCGGTTGCGGAGTTGTCGTACTTC
TRBJ2-1	TRBD1	TRBV27	NA	CASSPRTGLNEQFF	TGTGCCAGCAGTCCTCGGACAGGGTTGAATGAGCAGTTCTTC